One sample yielded the 24 T cell receptor beta chains listed below, sequenced in a study of blood T cell repertoires in COVID-19. This table comes from immunoSEQ multiplex PCR, and its TCRdb copy is limited to in-frame clones, with some not included. This sample has 200,000 to 300,000 clones, with around nine tenths found just once. The sample comprised peripheral blood. These receptors all come from an older woman who had recovered from COVID-19.

The chain joins TRBV24-1 to TRBJ1-3; D is unclear. CDR1 and CDR2 (germline): KGHDR, SFDVKD. The V gene lost 3 bases and the J gene lost 2 bases, with 10 bases spanning the gap. The CDR3 sequence is 15 residues long. CDR3 nucleotides: TGTGCCACCAGTGATACCCGGGGTACTGGAAACACCATATATTTT. It encodes CATSDTRGTGNTIYF.

This chain joins TRBV9 and TRBJ2-2, with 10 positions matching TRBD2. Germline V gene sequence: CDR1 SGDLS, CDR2 YYNGEE. V was clipped by 1 base and J by 0 bases; unmatched bases: 3. This CDR3 has 17 residues. Written as DNA, the CDR3 is TGTGCCAGCAGCGTACCTAGCGGGGGTACGAACACCGGGGAGCTGTTTTTT. It yields the protein CASSVPSGGTNTGELFF.

V gene TRBV6-5 combines with J gene TRBJ1-1, with D tentatively TRBD1 (6 bases). Germline loops: CDR1 MNHEY, CDR2 SVGAGI. The CDR3 runs to 14 residues. V lost 10 bases and J 2 bases, leaving 17 bases between the germline ends. The CDR3 DNA follows: TGTGCCACCACGACTACAGGGCCTAACACTGAAGCTTTCTTT. It is translated as CATTTTGPNTEAFF.

Written as DNA, the CDR3 is TGCGCCAGCAGCCAAGTCTTAGGGAGGGGTATCACAGATACGCAGTATTTT. Protein: CASSQVLGRGITDTQYF. The chain recombines TRBV4-1 with TRBJ2-3, with 7 bases aligning to TRBD2. The CDR3 loop spans 17 amino acids. V shed 1 base and J 2 bases; nucleotides not matched to a gene: 9. Germline assignment: CDR1 MGHRA and CDR2 YSYEKL.

The chain recombines TRBV12-3 or TRBV12-4 with TRBJ2-3; no clear D. Trimming removed 6 bases from V and 3 bases from J, with 7 bases in between. There are 12 residues in the CDR3. The CDR3 nucleotides read TGTGCCAGCAGCCTAAAAACAGATACGCAGTATTTT. It specifies CASSLKTDTQYF.

This chain joins TRBV4-2 and TRBJ2-6, with no clear D. The germline CDR1 and CDR2 sequences are LGHNA and YNFKEQ. V lost 1 base, J lost 1 base, and 8 bases lay in between. The CDR3 covers 16 residues. The CDR3 sequence is CASSQVRVSGANVLTF. The CDR3 bases are TGTGCCAGCAGCCAAGTTCGGGTGTCTGGGGCCAACGTCCTGACTTTC.

The table lists this clone with a few counts. CDR3 region: CASSDSGGASYEQYF. The CDR3 DNA reads as TGTGCCAGCAGCGATAGCGGGGGGGCCTCGTACGAGCAGTACTTC. The V gene is TRBV9, the J gene TRBJ2-7; 11 nucleotides match TRBD2. CDR1 and CDR2 (germline): SGDLS, YYNGEE. There are 15 residues in the CDR3. Germline trimming cut 3 bases from V and 4 bases from J; bases unmatched to any gene: 6.

J is TRBJ1-3 and V is TRBV19, with D unresolved. From germline, CDR1 is LNHDA and CDR2 SQIVND (reference sequence). CDR3 size: 15 residues. Deletions cut 5 bases from V and 3 bases from J, with 14 bases between. The CDR3: CASSSLGGDGNTIYF. CDR3 DNA sequence: TGTGCCAGTAGTTCCCTTGGCGGTGATGGAAACACCATATATTTT.

The chain has TRBV3-1 (or the pseudogene TRBV3-2) and TRBJ1-1; 9 bases are shared with TRBD1. After removal of 3 bases from V and 1 base from J, the junction contained 0 bases not matched to a gene. Germline CDR1 is LGHDT and CDR2 is YNNKEL (reference sequence). The CDR3 length is 14 residues. CDR3 sequence reads: CASSQTGGNTEAFF. The CDR3 bases are TGTGCCAGCAGCCAGACAGGGGGGAACACTGAAGCTTTCTTT.

Remarks on this clone: Other DNA sequences in the same sample also yield this CDR3. The J gene is TRBJ1-5, the V gene TRBV24-1; D is possibly TRBD1 (6 bases). CDR1 KGHDR and CDR2 SFDVKD come from the germline V gene. The V gene lost 7 bases and the J gene lost 4 bases, with 10 bases spanning the gap. The CDR3 runs 13 residues. The chain's CDR3 is CATSRDRNQPQHF. The CDR3 DNA is TGTGCCACCAGCCGCGACAGGAATCAGCCCCAGCATTTT.

This sequence joins TRBV9 and TRBJ2-3, with D tentatively TRBD2 (6 bases). This CDR3 spans 13 amino acids. The germline V gene encodes CDR1 SGDLS and CDR2 YYNGEE. Trimming cost V 3 bases and J 4 bases, with 9 bases left between them. The CDR3 protein is CASSGSGPDTQYF. In DNA form, the CDR3 reads TGTGCCAGCAGCGGTAGCGGCCCAGATACGCAGTATTTT. The complete variable domain, with remaining parts taken from reference TRBV9 and TRBJ2-3, reads DSGVTQTPKHLITATGQRVTLRCSPRSGDLSVYWYQQSLDQGLQFLIQYYNGEERAKGNILERFSAQQFPDLHSELNLSSLELGDSALYFCASSGSGPDTQYFGPGTRLTVL.

This clone has at least ten counts. CDR3 coding DNA: TGTGCCAGCAGTGAAGGTTTTCGACTAGCGGTCTACGAGCAGTACTTC. Its protein product is CASSEGFRLAVYEQYF. The gene calls are TRBV6-1 and TRBJ2-7; TRBD2 matches 9 bases. Germline values: CDR1 MNHNS, CDR2 SASEGT. The V gene end was trimmed by 1 base and the J gene end by 3 bases; junction bases not matched to a gene: 7. This CDR3 comprises 16 residues.

This chain links TRBV19 with TRBJ2-7; D is undetermined. CDR3 size: 14 residues. Trimming left V 1 base short and J 0 bases short, with 7 bases between. Germline V gene sequence: CDR1 LNHDA, CDR2 SQIVND (reference sequence). This CDR3 reads CASSIGGSSYEQYF. The CDR3 DNA reads TGTGCCAGTAGTATAGGTGGCAGCTCCTACGAGCAGTACTTC.

The V gene is TRBV6-5, the J gene TRBJ2-5; tentatively, D is TRBD1 (5 bases). This CDR3 is 16 amino acids long. In germline, CDR1 is MNHEY, CDR2 SVGAGI. Trimming stripped 0 bases from V and 4 bases from J, with 15 bases between. DNA of the CDR3: TGTGCCAGCAGTTACTCGCTCCCCCAGGGCAGAGAGACCCAGTACTTC. It codes for CASSYSLPQGRETQYF.

The chain carries TRBV5-6 and TRBJ1-1; 7 nucleotides align to TRBD1. V dropped 4 bases and J dropped 6; count of bases not matched to a gene: 9. Germline CDR1 reads SGHDT; CDR2 reads YYEEEE. This CDR3 is 14 amino acids long. CDR3 region: CASSPDRESAEAFF. The CDR3, as DNA: TGTGCCAGCAGCCCAGACAGGGAAAGTGCTGAAGCTTTCTTT.

This clone was observed a single time. The chain recombines TRBV19 with TRBJ2-1; 10 positions agree with TRBD2. The CDR3 consists of 16 residues. From germline, CDR1 is LNHDA and CDR2 SQIVND (reference sequence). The CDR3 region has the DNA TGTGCATCCCAAGGTAGAAGCGGGGGGGATTACAATGAGCAGTTCTTC. Translating gives CASQGRSGGDYNEQFF.

This chain uses TRBV28 with TRBJ2-2; D may be TRBD1 (6 bases). Between the trimmed V and J ends, which lost 6 bases and 2 bases, there was a span of 16 bases. The CDR3 is made up of 16 amino acids. Germline lookup yields CDR1 MDHEN and CDR2 SYDVKM. This chain's CDR3 is CASSYLDSVNTGELFF. The CDR3 bases are TGTGCCAGCAGCTACCTGGACAGTGTAAACACCGGGGAGCTGTTTTTT.

This chain connects TRBV6-2 or TRBV6-3 to TRBJ1-5; possibly TRBD1 for D (6 bases). The germline CDR1 and CDR2 sequences are MNHEY and SVGEGT. V was trimmed by 5 bases and J by 4 bases, leaving 15 bases between them. The CDR3 sequence is 15 residues long. The DNA of the CDR3 is TGTGCCAGCAGTACCGCCAGGGGCGGTAATCAGCCCCAGCATTTT. It specifies CASSTARGGNQPQHF.

The CDR3 sequence: CASSLVGQMNTEAFF. The CDR3 DNA sequence: TGCGCCAGCAGCTTGGTTGGCCAGATGAACACTGAAGCTTTCTTT. The chain couples TRBV5-1 to TRBJ1-1, with D hard to call. V shed 0 bases and J shed 0 bases, with 9 bases lying between them. Per germline, CDR1 SGHRS and CDR2 YFSETQ. This CDR3 contains 15 residues.

The rearrangement links TRBV11-2 to TRBJ2-7, with TRBD2 matching over 7 bases. The CDR3 loop spans 15 amino acids. V gave up 3 bases and J gave up 8 bases; unmatched junction bases: 13. CDR1 is SGHAT and CDR2 is FQNNGV in the germline V gene. The CDR3 nucleotides read TGTGCCAGCAGCTTTTCTCTAGCGGCTGCAATCCAGCAGTACTTC. Translated, it gives CASSFSLAAAIQQYF.

The chain is built from TRBV5-1 and TRBJ2-7; 8 positions match TRBD1. CDR1 and CDR2 (germline): SGHRS, YFSETQ. This CDR3 contains 15 residues. With 0 bases clipped from V and 2 bases from J, the junction kept 4 bases outside the gene matches. The CDR3 DNA follows: TGCGCCAGCAGCTTGGGGACAGGGAACACCTACGAGCAGTACTTC. Translating gives CASSLGTGNTYEQYF.

This clone appeared once. CDR3 region: CATSRTGGPETQYF. The CDR3 DNA follows: TGTGCCACCAGCAGAACGGGGGGGCCGGAGACCCAGTACTTC. The chain combines TRBV15 with TRBJ2-5, with 8 nucleotides matching TRBD2. There are 14 residues in the CDR3. Trimming cost V 2 bases and J 5 bases; bases outside gene matches: 4. CDR1 and CDR2 (germline): LNHNV, YYDKDF (reference sequence).

The V call is TRBV28, the J call TRBJ1-1; no definite D call. CDR3 length equals 12 residues. Germline V gene lookup returns CDR1 MDHEN and CDR2 SYDVKM. Trimming pared 6 bases from V and 5 bases from J, leaving 10 bases between. CDR3 loop: CASRSPGTEAFF. The CDR3 DNA is TGTGCCAGCAGGTCACCGGGGACTGAAGCTTTCTTT.

This clone was found once. The chain is built from TRBV14 and TRBJ2-1; D remains unclear. V gave up 0 bases and J gave up 5 bases, with 8 bases separating them. The CDR3 covers 14 residues. The germline V gene has CDR1 SGHDN and CDR2 FVKESK. The CDR3 bases are TGTGCCAGCAGCCAAGAACTGAATGACAATGAGCAGTTCTTC. Protein product: CASSQELNDNEQFF.